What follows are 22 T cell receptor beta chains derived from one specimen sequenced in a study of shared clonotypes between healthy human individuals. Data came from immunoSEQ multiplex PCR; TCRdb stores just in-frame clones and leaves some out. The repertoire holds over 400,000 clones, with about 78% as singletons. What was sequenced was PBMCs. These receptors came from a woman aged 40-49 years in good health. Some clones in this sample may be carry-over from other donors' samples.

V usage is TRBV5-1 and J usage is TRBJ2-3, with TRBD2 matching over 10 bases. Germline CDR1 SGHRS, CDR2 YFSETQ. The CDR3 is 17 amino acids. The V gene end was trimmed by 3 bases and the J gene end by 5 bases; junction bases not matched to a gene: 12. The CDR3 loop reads CASSSDLSGRSGDTQYF. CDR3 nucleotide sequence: TGCGCCAGCAGCTCGGATCTTAGCGGGAGGTCGGGAGATACGCAGTATTTT.

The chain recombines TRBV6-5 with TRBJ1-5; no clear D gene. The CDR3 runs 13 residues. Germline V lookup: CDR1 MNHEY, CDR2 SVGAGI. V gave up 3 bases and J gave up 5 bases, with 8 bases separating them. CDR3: CASSYSGDQPQHF. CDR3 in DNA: TGTGCCAGCAGTTATTCCGGGGATCAGCCCCAGCATTTT.

DNA of the CDR3: TGTGCCAGCAGCCCAGGACGGAGCTCTGGAAACACCATATATTTT. It is translated as CASSPGRSSGNTIYF. V usage is TRBV7-8 and J usage is TRBJ1-3; D not resolved. CDR3 length: 15 amino acids. V was cut by 5 bases and J by 0 bases, with 11 bases left in between. Germline assignment: CDR1 SGHVS and CDR2 FQNEAQ.

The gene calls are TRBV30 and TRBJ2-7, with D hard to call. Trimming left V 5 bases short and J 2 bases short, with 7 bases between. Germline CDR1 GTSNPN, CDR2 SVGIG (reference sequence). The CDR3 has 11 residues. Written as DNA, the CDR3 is TGTGCCTGGGCCGTTACCTACGAGCAGTACTTC. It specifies CAWAVTYEQYF.

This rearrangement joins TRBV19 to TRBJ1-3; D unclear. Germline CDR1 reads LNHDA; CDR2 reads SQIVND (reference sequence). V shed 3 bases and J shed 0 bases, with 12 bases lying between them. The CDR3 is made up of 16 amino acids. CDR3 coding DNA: TGTGCCAGTAGTATTTCGTGGGCCAACTCTGGAAACACCATATATTTT. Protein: CASSISWANSGNTIYF.

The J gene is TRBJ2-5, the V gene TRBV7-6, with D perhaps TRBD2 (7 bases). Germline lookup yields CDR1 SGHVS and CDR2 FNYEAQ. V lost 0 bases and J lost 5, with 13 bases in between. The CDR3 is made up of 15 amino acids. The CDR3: CASSLAGGGRETQYF. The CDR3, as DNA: TGTGCCAGCAGCTTAGCGGGAGGGGGAAGGGAGACCCAGTACTTC. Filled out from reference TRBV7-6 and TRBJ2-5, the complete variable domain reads GAGVSQSPRYKVTKRGQDVALRCDPISGHVSLYWYRQALGQGPEFLTYFNYEAQQDKSGLPNDRFSAERPEGSISTLTIQRTEQRDSAMYRCASSLAGGGRETQYFGPGTRLLVL.

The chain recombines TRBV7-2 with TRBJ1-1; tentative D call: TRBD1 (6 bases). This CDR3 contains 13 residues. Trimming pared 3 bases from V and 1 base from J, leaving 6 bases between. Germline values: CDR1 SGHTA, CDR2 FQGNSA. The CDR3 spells CASSLDRNTEAFF. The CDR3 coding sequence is TGTGCCAGCAGCTTGGACAGGAACACTGAAGCTTTCTTT. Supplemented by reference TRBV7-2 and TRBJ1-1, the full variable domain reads GAGVSQSPSNKVTEKGKDVELRCDPISGHTALYWYRQSLGQGLEFLIYFQGNSAPDKSGLPSDRFSAERTGGSVSTLTIQRTQQEDSAVYLCASSLDRNTEAFFGQGTRLTVV.

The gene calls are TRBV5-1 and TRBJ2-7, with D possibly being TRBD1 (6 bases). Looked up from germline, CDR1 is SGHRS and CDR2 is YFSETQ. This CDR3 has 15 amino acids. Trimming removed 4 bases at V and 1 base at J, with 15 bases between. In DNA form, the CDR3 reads TGCGCCAGCAGCCGAAATCAGGACAGTTCCTACGAGCAGTACTTC. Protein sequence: CASSRNQDSSYEQYF.

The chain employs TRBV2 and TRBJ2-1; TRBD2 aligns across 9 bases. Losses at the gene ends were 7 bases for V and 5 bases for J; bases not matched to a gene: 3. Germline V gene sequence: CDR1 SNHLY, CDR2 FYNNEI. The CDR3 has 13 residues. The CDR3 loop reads CASMRGGDNEQFF. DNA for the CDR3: TGTGCCAGCATGCGCGGGGGGGACAATGAGCAGTTCTTC.

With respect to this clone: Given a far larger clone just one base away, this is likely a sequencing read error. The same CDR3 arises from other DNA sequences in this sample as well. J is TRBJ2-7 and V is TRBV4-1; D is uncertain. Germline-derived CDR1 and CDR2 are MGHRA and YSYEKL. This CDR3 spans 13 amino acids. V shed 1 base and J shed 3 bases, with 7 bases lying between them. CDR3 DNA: TGCGCCAGCAGCCAAGTAGCCTACTACGAGCAGTACTTC. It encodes CASSQVAYYEQYF.

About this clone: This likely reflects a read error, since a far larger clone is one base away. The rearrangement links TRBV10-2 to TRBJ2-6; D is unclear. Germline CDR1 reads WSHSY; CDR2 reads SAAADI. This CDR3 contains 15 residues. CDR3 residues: CASTPATAGTNVLTF. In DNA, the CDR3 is TGCGCCAGCACCCCCGCCACGGCTGGGACCAACGTCCTGACTTTC.

CDR3 bases: TGCGCCAGCAGCTTGCGGCTTAGCGGGGGGAACACCGGGGAGCTGTTTTTT. Its protein is CASSLRLSGGNTGELFF. The rearrangement joins TRBV5-1 to TRBJ2-2; 9 bases map to TRBD2. The CDR3 runs 17 residues. V lost 1 base to trimming and J lost 1 base; unmatched junction nucleotides: 5. Germline V gene data show CDR1 as SGHRS and CDR2 as YFSETQ.

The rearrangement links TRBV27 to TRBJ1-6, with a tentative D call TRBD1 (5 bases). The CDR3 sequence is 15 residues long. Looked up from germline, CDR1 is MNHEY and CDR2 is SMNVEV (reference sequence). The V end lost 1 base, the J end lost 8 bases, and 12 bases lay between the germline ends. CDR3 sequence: CASSLWGTDYSPLHF. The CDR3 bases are TGTGCCAGCAGTTTATGGGGGACCGACTATTCACCCCTCCACTTT.

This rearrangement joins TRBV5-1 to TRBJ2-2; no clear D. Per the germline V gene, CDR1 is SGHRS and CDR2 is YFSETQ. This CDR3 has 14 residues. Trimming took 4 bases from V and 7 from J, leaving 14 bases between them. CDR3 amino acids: CASSLREMGGELFF. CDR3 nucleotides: TGCGCCAGCAGCCTCAGAGAAATGGGCGGGGAGCTGTTTTTT.

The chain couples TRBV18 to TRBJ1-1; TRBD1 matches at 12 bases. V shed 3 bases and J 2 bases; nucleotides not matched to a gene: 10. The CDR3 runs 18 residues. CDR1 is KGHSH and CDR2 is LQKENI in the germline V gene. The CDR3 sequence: CASSPTGQGAQKNTEAFF. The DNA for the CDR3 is TGTGCCAGCTCACCGACGGGACAGGGGGCCCAAAAAAACACTGAAGCTTTCTTT.

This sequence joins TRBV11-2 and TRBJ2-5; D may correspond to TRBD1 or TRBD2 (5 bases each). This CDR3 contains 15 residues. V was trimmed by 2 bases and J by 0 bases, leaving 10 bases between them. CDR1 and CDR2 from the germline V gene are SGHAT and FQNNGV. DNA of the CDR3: TGTGCCAGCAGCTTATGGCTGGGGGACCAAGAGACCCAGTACTTC. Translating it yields CASSLWLGDQETQYF.

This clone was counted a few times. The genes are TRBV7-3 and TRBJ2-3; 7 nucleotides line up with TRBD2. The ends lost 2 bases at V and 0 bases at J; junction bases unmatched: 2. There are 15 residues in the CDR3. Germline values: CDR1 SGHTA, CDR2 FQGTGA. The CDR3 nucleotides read TGTGCCAGCAGCTTACAAGCGGGAAGCACAGATACGCAGTATTTT. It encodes CASSLQAGSTDTQYF.

The CDR3 DNA reads as TGCGCCAGCAGCCACCCCGGAGCTGGGCCGTCCTACGGAAACACCATATATTTT. It yields the protein CASSHPGAGPSYGNTIYF. V is TRBV4-3 and J is TRBJ1-3; D is ambiguous. CDR1 and CDR2 (germline): LGHNA, YSLEER. The CDR3 length is 18 residues. Trimming took off 3 bases at V and 4 bases at J, with 22 bases between the two ends.

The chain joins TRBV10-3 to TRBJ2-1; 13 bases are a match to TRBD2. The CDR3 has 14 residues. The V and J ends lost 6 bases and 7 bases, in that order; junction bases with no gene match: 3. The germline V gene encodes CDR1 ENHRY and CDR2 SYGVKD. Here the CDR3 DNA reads TGTGCCATCAGACCGGGACTAGCGGGGAATGAGCAGTTCTTC. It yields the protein CAIRPGLAGNEQFF.

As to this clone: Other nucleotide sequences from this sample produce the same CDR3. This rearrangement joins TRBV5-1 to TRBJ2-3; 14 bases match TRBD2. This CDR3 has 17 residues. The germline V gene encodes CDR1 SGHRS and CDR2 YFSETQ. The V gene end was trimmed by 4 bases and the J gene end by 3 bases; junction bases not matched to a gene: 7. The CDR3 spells CASSPRLAGGGTDTQYF. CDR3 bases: TGCGCCAGCAGCCCCCGACTAGCGGGAGGGGGAACAGATACGCAGTATTTT.

The CDR3 region has the DNA TGTGCCACCCGAACAGCCTCTAATGAAAAACTGTTTTTT. Amino acid sequence: CATRTASNEKLFF. The gene calls are TRBV5-4 and TRBJ1-4; D is undetermined. CDR3 length: 13 amino acids. Germline V gene sequence: CDR1 SGHNT, CDR2 YYREEE (reference sequence). The V end lost 9 bases, the J end lost 3 bases, and 12 bases lay between the germline ends.

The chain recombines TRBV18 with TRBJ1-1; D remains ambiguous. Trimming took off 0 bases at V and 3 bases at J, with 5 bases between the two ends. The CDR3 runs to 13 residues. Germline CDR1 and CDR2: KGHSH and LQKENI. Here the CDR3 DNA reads TGTGCCAGCTCACCACCTGAAGACACTGAAGCTTTCTTT. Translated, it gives CASSPPEDTEAFF.